Many counts were recorded for the clone carrying this T cell receptor beta chain. V was shortened by 3 bases and J by 2 bases, with 8 bases between the two germline ends. The CDR3 covers 14 residues. The data were taken from a study of early T cells in non-severe SARS-CoV-2 infection. A single record per CDR3 protein comes from TCRdb applying MiXCR to the 5' RACE reads. The sample holds about 38,000 distinct CDR3 sequences; 3.5% to 5% are singletons and the top ten take roughly 17%. Sequencing was performed on whole blood. The chain uses TRBV12-3 or TRBV12-4 and TRBJ1-5; D is unclear. The clonotype comes from an adult who was a healthcare worker with PCR-confirmed SARS-CoV-2 infection or an uninfected control (not recorded which). The CDR3 DNA sequence: TGTGCCAGCAGTTTTAATAGAGGCAATCAGCCCCAGCATTTT. It specifies CASSFNRGNQPQHF.